The entry below gives a single TCR beta chain sequence along with its context. The CDR3 length is 15 residues. Per germline, CDR1 SGHTA and CDR2 FQGTGA. Trimming pared 2 bases from V and 0 bases from J, leaving 8 bases between. The data originate from a study of blood T cell repertoires in COVID-19. Study-wide context: Some COVID-19 samples were acute and others convalescent; all came from the United States, Italy and Spain. In each case, the material was cDNA or gDNA derived from T cells, B-cell-depleted T cells, or PBMCs.

TCRdb's table, derived via immunoSEQ multiplex PCR, lists solely in-frame clones and lacks some. Here the sample spans fewer than 120,000 clones, over 60% being singletons. This receptor was taken from a woman over 75 with acute or convalescent COVID-19. Sequencing used peripheral blood. J is TRBJ1-3 and V is TRBV7-3; tentative D call: TRBD1 (5 bases). The chain's CDR3 is CASSLSGGSGNTIYF. The CDR3 bases are TGTGCCAGCAGCTTATCCGGGGGCTCTGGAAACACCATATATTTT.